A single sample is the source of the 10 T cell receptor beta chains below, sequenced in a study of regulatory T cells in long-lasting Graves disease. The time point was: newly diagnosed GD, antithyroid drugs for less than 3 months. From PBMCs, RNA was extracted and then used to make the TCR library. The authors built TCR beta libraries using iRepertoire HTBI primers and Arm-PCR of CDR3 regions. From the multiplex PCR reads, TCRdb called clonotypes with MiXCR, one entry per CDR3 protein. There are around 460,000 distinct CDR3 sequences in the sample; 14% occur only once, and around a sixth lies in the top ten. These data were likewise used in another study, on T cells in Graves' hyperthyroidism and ophthalmopathy.

Source: peripheral blood mononuclear cells (PBMCs), taken at new diagnosis, from a patient treated with antithyroid drugs. These receptors all come from a woman aged 45-65 years with Graves disease.

The table lists this clonotype with many counts. The rearrangement joins TRBV28 to TRBJ2-3; TRBD2 aligns across 7 bases. The CDR3 runs to 13 residues. Per the germline V gene, CDR1 is MDHEN and CDR2 is SYDVKM. V shed 1 base and J 5 bases; nucleotides not matched to a gene: 0. The CDR3 DNA reads as TGTGCCAGCAGTTTATCTAGCGGAGATACGCAGTATTTT. Translated, it gives CASSLSSGDTQYF. Drawing the rest from reference TRBV28 and TRBJ2-3, the complete variable domain is DVKVTQSSRYLVKRTGEKVFLECVQDMDHENMFWYRQDPGLGLRLIYFSYDVKMKEKGDIPEGYSVSREKKERFSLILESASTNQTSMYLCASSLSSGDTQYFGPGTRLTVL.

V and J are TRBV27 and TRBJ1-2; 11 bases are shared with TRBD1. The ends lost 5 bases at V and 8 bases at J; junction bases unmatched: 10. Germline assignment: CDR1 MNHEY and CDR2 SMNVEV (reference sequence). The CDR3 loop spans 15 amino acids. The CDR3 DNA reads as TGTGCCAGCAGTCACCGGGACAGGGGGGCGTGGGGCTACACCTTC. Translating gives CASSHRDRGAWGYTF.

This clonotype was found many times. The rearrangement links TRBV6-1 to TRBJ2-3; 13 nucleotides line up with TRBD2. CDR3 length: 14 amino acids. The V gene end was trimmed by 4 bases and the J gene end by 5 bases; junction bases not matched to a gene: 0. In germline, CDR1 is MNHNS, CDR2 SASEGT. CDR3 region: CASSGLAGGDTQYF. DNA for the CDR3: TGTGCCAGCAGTGGACTAGCGGGAGGAGATACGCAGTATTTT.

This clonotype was detected ten times or more. This chain uses TRBV10-3 with TRBJ2-7, with 9 bases matching TRBD2. CDR3 length: 15 amino acids. CDR1 and CDR2 from the germline V gene are ENHRY and SYGVKD. V lost 6 bases and J lost 1; bases outside the gene matches: 7. This CDR3 reads CAIRKTSGGSYEQYF. The CDR3 DNA reads TGTGCCATCAGGAAGACTAGCGGAGGGTCCTACGAGCAGTACTTC.

This clonotype came up many times. The chain combines TRBV20-1 with TRBJ2-1; 14 bases fit TRBD2. The germline CDR1 and CDR2 sequences are DFQATT and SNEGSKA (reference sequence). V dropped 4 bases and J dropped 7; count of bases not matched to a gene: 3. The CDR3 is 14 amino acids. The CDR3 DNA sequence: TGCAGTGCTACAAGGACTAGCGGGGGGAATGAGCAGTTCTTC. It encodes CSATRTSGGNEQFF.

On this clonotype: This may come from a read error, since a much larger clone is one base off. The CDR3 DNA is TGCGCCAGCAGCTCGACAGGGGCTGGAAACACCACATATTTT. Encoded protein: CASSSTGAGNTTYF. The chain couples TRBV5-1 to TRBJ1-3; TRBD1 matches at 8 bases. This CDR3 region has 14 residues. Per the germline V gene, CDR1 is SGHRS and CDR2 is YFSETQ. Together with reference TRBV5-1 and TRBJ1-3, the CDR3 gives the full variable domain: KAGVTQTPRYLIKTRGQQVTLSCSPISGHRSVSWYQQTPGQGLQFLFEYFSETQRNKGNFPGRFSGRQFSNSRSEMNVSTLELGDSALYLCASSSTGAGNTTYFGEGSWLTVV.

In this sample, this clonotype turned up many times. The rearrangement links TRBV12-3 or TRBV12-4 to TRBJ1-1; D remains ambiguous. V dropped 5 bases and J dropped 4 bases, with 14 bases sitting between them. CDR3 size: 14 residues. The CDR3 loop is CASSPGSLSTEAFF. As DNA, the CDR3 is TGTGCCAGCAGTCCTGGGTCGTTGAGCACTGAAGCTTTCTTT.

This clonotype was seen many times. The rearrangement joins TRBV11-2 to TRBJ2-1; D not resolved. CDR1 is SGHAT, CDR2 FQNNGV, per germline. The CDR3 covers 13 residues. V gave up 5 bases and J gave up 9 bases, with 14 bases separating them. The CDR3 DNA reads as TGTGCCAGCAGCCTACATTTAGCAGGTGAGCAGTTCTTC. It is translated as CASSLHLAGEQFF.

This clonotype came up a few times. This sequence joins TRBV7-9 and TRBJ1-3; possible D gene TRBD1, 6 bases. CDR1 is SEHNR and CDR2 is FQNEAQ in the germline V gene (reference sequence). This CDR3 has 17 amino acids. Trimming took off 3 bases at V and 0 bases at J, with 15 bases between the two ends. CDR3 amino acids: CASSLALGGSSGNTIYF. The CDR3 nucleotides are TGTGCCAGCAGCTTGGCACTGGGGGGCAGCTCTGGAAACACCATATATTTT.

V and J are TRBV9 and TRBJ2-2; the D gene is possibly TRBD2 (6 bases). The germline V gene encodes CDR1 SGDLS and CDR2 YYNGEE. The V gene lost 7 bases and the J gene lost 5 bases, with 9 bases spanning the gap. This CDR3 has 12 amino acids. DNA of the CDR3: TGTGCCAGCGGAGGGATAACCGGGGAGCTGTTTTTT. Translating it yields CASGGITGELFF. Using reference TRBV9 and TRBJ2-2 for the parts outside the CDR3, the full variable domain is DSGVTQTPKHLITATGQRVTLRCSPRSGDLSVYWYQQSLDQGLQFLIQYYNGEERAKGNILERFSAQQFPDLHSELNLSSLELGDSALYFCASGGITGELFFGEGSRLTVL.